This T cell receptor beta chain was documented in a study of prognosis after radiotherapy for stage I lung cancer (dated by TCRdb to about 2021). Context from the whole study: Between April 2018 and 2019, 20 or so stage I NSCLC patients were enrolled in Nanjing, China. The cohort included about a dozen men and several women, with a median age of approximately 74 years and a range of about 50 to 90 years. For each of the roughly 19 patients, one blood sample was taken before SBRT and one after, so the study sequenced about 38 samples in total. Roughly 12 patients had adenocarcinoma and seven had squamous cell carcinoma as the tumor histology. Newly diagnosed primary stage I lung tumors were found in some 15 patients, while oligometastatic NSCLC after surgical resection of the primary tumor was found in roughly 5. In every patient, SBRT was given without any concurrent therapy. All patients were regarded as medically inoperable, because of comorbidities in 11 to 12 patients and refusal of surgery in several patients. Using image-guided IMRT or VMAT, SBRT was delivered in 3 to 5 fractions at a biologically effective dose of at least 100 Gy. Distant metastases were developed by four of the 19 patients after SBRT, at a median of roughly 7 months, whereas no significant progression was observed in the other 15 patients. Peripheral blood TCR beta repertoires were profiled in stage I NSCLC patients before and after stereotactic body radiotherapy, and the repertoires were related to distant failure.

All patients had node-negative disease on CT and PET/CT, and none had a history of other malignancies or prior chemotherapy or radiotherapy. At each of two time points, about 5.5 milliliters of peripheral venous blood were collected in EDTA tubes. PBMCs were isolated by Ficoll-Paque Plus density-gradient centrifugation. Right after collection, samples were placed at -80 degrees C and kept there until analysis. The TCR beta CDR3 region was amplified from genomic DNA by two rounds of multiplex PCR. The first PCR round used primers specific to each TRBV and TRBJ gene, and the primer sequences were filed in Chinese patent CN105087789A. Universal primers were used in the second PCR round. The Roche High Pure PCR Template Preparation Kit was used to extract genomic DNA from frozen PBMCs. An Illumina HiSeq 3000 was used to sequence the libraries paired-end with 151 bp reads. On the study's bioinformatics: CutAdapt was used to discard raw reads that did not contain the multiplex PCR primer sequences. High-quality paired reads were merged into contigs with PEAR. TRB V, D and J gene segments were assigned to each contig with MiXCR by alignment to reference sequences. CDR3 sequences were clustered by base quality and sequence similarity to remove sequencing errors. Shannon entropy normalized by the natural log of productive TCR sequence number was used as the measure of diversity. To get clonality, Shannon entropy was divided by the natural log of the number of unique clonotypes, and that result was subtracted from one. The Youden index of ROC curves was used to select progression-free survival cut-offs for repertoire metrics, and analyses were performed in R 3.5.3. Using fastp trimming at Q25 and MiXCR clonotype assembly, TCRdb reanalyzed the public sequencing data and kept in-frame beta chains. All rows with the same CDR3 protein become a single entry with the most common DNA and genes. TCRdb's processing, not the study's, gives the V and J calls here. This sample has around 29,000 distinct CDR3 sequences in its table, and under 60% of those were observed once. The ten largest clones capture more than 13% of the sample.

In the germline V gene, CDR1 corresponds to SGHDT and CDR2 to YYEEEE. The CDR3 spans 14 residues, from the cysteine through the phenylalanine. CDR3 DNA only is kept here, 42 bases in frame from base 1. At the junction V is shortened by 0 bases and J by 7 bases, with 11 bases in between. This clonotype was observed at least ten times. Its antigen is unknown. Base qualities are not recorded, but no much larger clone differs from it by a single base. The full study reports these points: Post-SBRT Shannon entropy and its change from baseline were lower in patients who developed distant metastases; baseline Shannon entropy was not associated with metastases. No adjustment for multiple comparisons was applied to any of the reported P values. Differences in TRBV and TRBJ usage frequencies by metastasis status were reportedly observed in two V genes at baseline and in ten or so V and two J genes after SBRT. After SBRT, the count of unique TCR clones dropped from a median of around 10,000 beforehand to about 6,800 afterward (Wilcoxon paired P=0.011). Limitations of the study included a small cohort and short follow-up, and the study findings need independent validation. No determination of tumor specificity was made for expanded TCR clones.

The sample was PBMCs, taken before or after stereotactic body radiation therapy (not recorded which). The chain couples TRBV5-6 to TRBJ2-1; no confident D gene assignment can be made. The clonotype originates from a donor of 50 years or more with non-small cell lung cancer. The CDR3 here reads CASSLGADPNEQFF. The sequenced DNA is TGTGCCAGCAGCTTGGGGGCAGACCCGAATGAGCAGTTCTTC.